This is a list of T cell receptor beta chains from one sample in a study of beta chain features in type 1 diabetes. The method was immunoSEQ multiplex PCR; TCRdb's version includes in-frame clones alone and lacks a portion of them. This repertoire shows roughly 400,000 clones, approximately 14% found once; its top ten account for approximately 0.035%. Material for sequencing was naive CD4+ T cells from blood. The receptor source for this set is a man under 40 in good health. CDR3s include the opening cysteine and the closing phenylalanine or tryptophan. The D gene is left open where the match is weak. The size entry is marked missing in some rows and otherwise reads once, few, many or a size class.

d_call: .
j_call: TRBJ2-6
v_call: TRBV4-1
clone_size: .
cdr3_nt: TGCGCCAGCAGCCAAGCTCGGGGCTTGTGCTCTGGGGCCAACGTCCTGACTTTC
cdr3_aa: CASSQARGLCSGANVLTF

d_call: .
j_call: TRBJ2-1
v_call: TRBV15
clone_size: .
cdr3_nt: TGTGCCACCAGCAGAGCTAGCTACAATGAGCAGTTCTTC
cdr3_aa: CATSRASYNEQFF

d_call: TRBD1
j_call: TRBJ1-2
v_call: TRBV4-3
clone_size: .
cdr3_nt: TGCGCCAGCAGCCGCGGACAGGGACTACATGGCTACACCTTC
cdr3_aa: CASSRGQGLHGYTF

d_call: .
j_call: TRBJ2-4
v_call: TRBV7-9
clone_size: few
cdr3_nt: TGTGCCAGCAGCTTAGCAGGTTCTAACATTCAGTACTTC
cdr3_aa: CASSLAGSNIQYF

d_call: TRBD1
j_call: TRBJ1-4
v_call: TRBV18
clone_size: few
cdr3_nt: TGTGCCAGCTCACCACTCCCCGGACAGGGGACTAGCAATGAAAAACTGTTTTTT
cdr3_aa: CASSPLPGQGTSNEKLFF

d_call: .
j_call: TRBJ2-3
v_call: TRBV29-1
clone_size: few
cdr3_nt: TGCAGCGTTGGGCCCGGGGTAGATACGCAGTATTTT
cdr3_aa: CSVGPGVDTQYF

d_call: .
j_call: TRBJ1-6
v_call: TRBV29-1
clone_size: .
cdr3_nt: TGCAGCGTTGAAGACCAACAGGCCTCCTATAATTCACCCCTCCACTTT
cdr3_aa: CSVEDQQASYNSPLHF

d_call: TRBD1
j_call: TRBJ2-3
v_call: TRBV7-2
clone_size: few
cdr3_nt: TGTGCCACCGGACAGGGTTGGACAGATACGCAGTATTTT
cdr3_aa: CATGQGWTDTQYF

d_call: .
j_call: TRBJ2-5
v_call: TRBV7-9
clone_size: .
cdr3_nt: TGTGCCAGCAGCTTTGCAAGGGACCAAGAGACCCAGTACTTC
cdr3_aa: CASSFARDQETQYF

d_call: .
j_call: TRBJ2-5
v_call: TRBV7-6
clone_size: .
cdr3_nt: TGTGCCAGCAGCACCCCAGGGCGAGAGACCCAGTACTTC
cdr3_aa: CASSTPGRETQYF

d_call: .
j_call: TRBJ2-2
v_call: TRBV11-2
clone_size: few
cdr3_nt: TGTGCCAGCAGCTCCAACAGGGAAATCGGGGAGCTGTTTTTT
cdr3_aa: CASSSNREIGELFF

d_call: TRBD2
j_call: TRBJ2-1
v_call: TRBV11-3
clone_size: .
cdr3_nt: TGTGCCAGCAGCTTCCCGAGCTTTAGCGGGAGTAACTACAATGAGCAGTTCTTC
cdr3_aa: CASSFPSFSGSNYNEQFF

d_call: .
j_call: TRBJ2-3
v_call: TRBV29-1
clone_size: .
cdr3_nt: TGCAGCGTTTTGAGACAGCACCCACGCACAGATACGCAGTATTTT
cdr3_aa: CSVLRQHPRTDTQYF

d_call: TRBD1
j_call: TRBJ2-1
v_call: TRBV29-1
clone_size: few
cdr3_nt: TGCAGCGCCTACACAGGGGGTGCGGATGAGCAGTTCTTC
cdr3_aa: CSAYTGGADEQFF

d_call: .
j_call: TRBJ2-6
v_call: TRBV28
clone_size: few
cdr3_nt: TGTGCCAGCAGATCCCACGGGCCTCTCTCTGGGGCCAACGTCCTGACTTTC
cdr3_aa: CASRSHGPLSGANVLTF

d_call: TRBD1
j_call: TRBJ2-5
v_call: TRBV7-2
clone_size: few
cdr3_nt: TGTGCCAGCAGCCGGCGACAGGGGGTAACCCAAGAGACCCAGTACTTC
cdr3_aa: CASSRRQGVTQETQYF

d_call: TRBD1
j_call: TRBJ1-2
v_call: TRBV9
clone_size: .
cdr3_nt: TGTGCCAGCAGCCTACTAGACAGGGACTATGGCTACACCTTC
cdr3_aa: CASSLLDRDYGYTF